The clone carrying this T cell receptor (beta chain) has a count of ten or more. What it recognizes is unknown. This sample is part of a study of T-cell reconstitution after alpha-beta-depleted transplantation in children. Study outcomes and limitations: Most T-cell counts and diversity one year after the transplant came from T cells that were newly produced. Expanded graft clones, several hundred of them, were reportedly the source of alpha-beta T cells about two months after transplant.

This CDR3 has 14 amino acids. The germline V gene encodes CDR1 SGHTA and CDR2 FQGNSA. With 3 bases removed from V and 6 bases from J, the gap between germline ends came to 14 bases. The authors prepared the TCRbeta library with unique molecular identifiers. MiXCR, run by TCRdb on the PCR reads, gives a single entry per CDR3 protein. The table includes 900,000 or so distinct CDR3 sequences, about 16% detected once. This rearrangement joins TRBV7-2 to TRBJ1-2, with D perhaps TRBD1 (5 bases). The sequence derives from a male patient younger than 18 who had a stem cell transplant for acute lymphoblastic leukemia, so the T cells may come from the graft donor. The sequenced sample was PBMCs, mostly from graft donor cells, obtained 360 days after TCRalphabeta/CD19-depleted stem cell transplant. The CDR3 bases are TGTGCCAGCAGCTTTCCAGGGTACCCTAATGGCTACACCTTC. Protein product: CASSFPGYPNGYTF.